This paragraph covers one T cell receptor beta chain sequence. Germline CDR1 and CDR2: SEHNR and FQNEAQ (reference sequence). The CDR3 length is 17 residues. V lost 2 bases and J lost 2, with 18 bases in between. This specimen belongs to a study of blood T cell repertoires in COVID-19. Study at large: PBMCs, B-cell-depleted T cells, or T cells were the source of the cDNA or gDNA that made up the material.

In the study's own analysis: Amplifying reference gene primers gave estimates of nucleated cell counts. The data were produced by immunoSEQ multiplex PCR, yet TCRdb's version contains in-frame clones alone and is incomplete. That table gives V, J and clone size, and the DNA gave D and trimming. The sample contains about 73,000 clones, roughly four fifths of which appear only once. Specimen: peripheral blood. This clonotype was obtained from an older woman with acute or convalescent COVID-19. The V call is TRBV7-9, the J call TRBJ1-2, with D uncertain. This chain's CDR3 is CASSLKGAAGGNYGYTF. The CDR3 DNA follows: TGTGCCAGCAGCTTAAAAGGCGCGGCAGGAGGCAACTATGGCTACACCTTC. The variable domain in full, completed from reference TRBV7-9 and TRBJ1-2, reads DTGVSQNPRHKITKRGQNVTFRCDPISEHNRLYWYRQTLGQGPEFLTYFQNEAQLEKSRLLSDRFSAERPKGSFSTLEIQRTEQGDSAMYLCASSLKGAAGGNYGYTFGSGTRLTVV.